The clone carrying this T cell receptor (beta chain) occurred once. These data originate in a study of shared T cell receptors in the human thymus. V lost 3 bases, J lost 1 base, and 7 bases stayed unmatched. The CDR3 length is 16 residues. Germline CDR1 reads SGHNT; CDR2 reads YYREEE (reference sequence). The table came from immunoSEQ multiplex PCR; TCRdb's copy has only in-frame clones and leaves some out. The sample carries 550,000 to 800,000 clones, around 85% recorded once. This same sample was also taken into another study, of human thymus T cells. This second report adds: The donors were infants in Finland with congenital heart defects, otherwise immunologically healthy. From resections taken during corrective heart surgery, the thymus tissue was obtained. Apparent bias marked the V and J gene usage of thymic and blood repertoires. There were highly overlapping thymic repertoires among unrelated individuals, as related research reported.

The gene calls are TRBV5-4 and TRBJ2-5; the match to TRBD1 covers 9 bases. This TCR was sampled from a girl in the first two years of life with a congenital heart defect. Sequenced material: thymocytes. CDR3 in DNA: TGTGCCAGCAGCTCCCCACCGGGACAGGGCCAAGAGACCCAGTACTTC. Translating it yields CASSSPPGQGQETQYF.